This TCR beta chain was retrieved from a study of cytomegalovirus exposure and HLA in healthy donors. This CDR3 has 12 residues. Trimming removed 7 bases from V and 7 bases from J, with 13 bases in between. CDR1 and CDR2 from the germline V gene are MNHEY and SMNVEV (reference sequence). Primers: 60 Vbeta forward and 13 Jbeta reverse. This table comes from immunoSEQ multiplex PCR, and its TCRdb copy is limited to in-frame clones, with some not included. The sample includes 150,000 to 200,000 clones, almost 80% of them seen just once. The origin of this receptor is a man between 18 and 29 years old in good health and CMV-seropositive. The J gene is TRBJ1-1, the V gene TRBV27; D gene unclear. What was sequenced was PBMCs. CDR3 sequence (DNA): TGTGCCAGCAAGTCCGGACGGGGTGAAGCTTTCTTT. As protein: CASKSGRGEAFF.